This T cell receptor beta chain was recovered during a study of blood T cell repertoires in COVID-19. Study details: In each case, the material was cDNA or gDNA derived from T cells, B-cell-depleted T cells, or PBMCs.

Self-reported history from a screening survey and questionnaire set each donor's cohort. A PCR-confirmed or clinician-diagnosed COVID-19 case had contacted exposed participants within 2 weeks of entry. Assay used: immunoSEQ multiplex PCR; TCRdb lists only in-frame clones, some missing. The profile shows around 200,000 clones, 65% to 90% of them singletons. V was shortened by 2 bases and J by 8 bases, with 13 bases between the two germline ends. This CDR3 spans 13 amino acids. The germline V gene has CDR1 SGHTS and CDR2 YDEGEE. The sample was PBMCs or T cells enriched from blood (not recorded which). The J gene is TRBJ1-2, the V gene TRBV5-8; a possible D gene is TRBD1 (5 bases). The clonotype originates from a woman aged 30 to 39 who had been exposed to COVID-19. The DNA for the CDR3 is TGTGCCAGCAGCTTCGGGCAGGGTAGGGGCTACACCTTC. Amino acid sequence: CASSFGQGRGYTF.